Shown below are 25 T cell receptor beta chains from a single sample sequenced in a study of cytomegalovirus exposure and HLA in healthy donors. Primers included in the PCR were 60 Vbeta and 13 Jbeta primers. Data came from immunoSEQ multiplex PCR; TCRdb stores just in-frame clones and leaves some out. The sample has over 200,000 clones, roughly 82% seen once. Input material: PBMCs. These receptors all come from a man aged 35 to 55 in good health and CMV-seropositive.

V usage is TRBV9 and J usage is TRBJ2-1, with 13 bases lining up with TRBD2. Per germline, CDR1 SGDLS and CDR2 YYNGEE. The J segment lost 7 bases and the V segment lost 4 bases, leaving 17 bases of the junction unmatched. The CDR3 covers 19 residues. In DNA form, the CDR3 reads TGTGCCAGCAGCACAACCGGGACTAGCGGGATTGCGGGGTCTAATGAGCAGTTCTTC. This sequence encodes CASSTTGTSGIAGSNEQFF. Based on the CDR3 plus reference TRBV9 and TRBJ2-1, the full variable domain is DSGVTQTPKHLITATGQRVTLRCSPRSGDLSVYWYQQSLDQGLQFLIQYYNGEERAKGNILERFSAQQFPDLHSELNLSSLELGDSALYFCASSTTGTSGIAGSNEQFFGPGTRLTVL.

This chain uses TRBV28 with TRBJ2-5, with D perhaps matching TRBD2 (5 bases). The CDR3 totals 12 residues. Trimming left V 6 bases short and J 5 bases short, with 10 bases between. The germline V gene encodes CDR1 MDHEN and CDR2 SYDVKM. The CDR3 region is CASRRLAETQYF. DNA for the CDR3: TGTGCCAGCAGGCGATTAGCGGAGACCCAGTACTTC. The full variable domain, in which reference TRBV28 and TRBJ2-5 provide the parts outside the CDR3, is DVKVTQSSRYLVKRTGEKVFLECVQDMDHENMFWYRQDPGLGLRLIYFSYDVKMKEKGDIPEGYSVSREKKERFSLILESASTNQTSMYLCASRRLAETQYFGPGTRLLVL.

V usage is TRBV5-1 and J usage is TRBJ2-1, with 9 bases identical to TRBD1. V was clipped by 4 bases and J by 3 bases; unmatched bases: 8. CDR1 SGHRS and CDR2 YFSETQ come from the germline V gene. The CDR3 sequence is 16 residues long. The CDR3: CASSPRPGQGYNEQFF. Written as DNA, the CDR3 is TGCGCCAGCAGCCCACGACCGGGACAGGGCTACAATGAGCAGTTCTTC.

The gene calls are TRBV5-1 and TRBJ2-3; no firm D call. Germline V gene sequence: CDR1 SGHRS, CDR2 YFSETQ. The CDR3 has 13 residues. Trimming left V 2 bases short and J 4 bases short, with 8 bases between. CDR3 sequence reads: CASSLNSPDTQYF. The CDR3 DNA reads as TGCGCCAGCAGCTTAAACTCTCCAGATACGCAGTATTTT.

The chain's CDR3 is CASSLGTTFTGELFF. CDR3 bases: TGCGCCAGCAGCTTGGGGACTACTTTCACCGGGGAGCTGTTTTTT. This chain uses TRBV5-1 with TRBJ2-2, with D possibly matching TRBD2 (6 bases). CDR3 size: 15 residues. The V end was cut by 0 bases, the J end by 4 bases, with 10 bases between. Germline values: CDR1 SGHRS, CDR2 YFSETQ.

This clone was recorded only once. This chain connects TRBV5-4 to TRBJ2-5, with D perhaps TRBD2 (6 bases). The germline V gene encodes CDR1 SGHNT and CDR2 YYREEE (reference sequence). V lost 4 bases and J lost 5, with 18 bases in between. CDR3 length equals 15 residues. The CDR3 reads CASSLLSRGGETQYF. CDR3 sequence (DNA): TGTGCCAGCAGCCTTCTTAGTAGGGGAGGCGAGACCCAGTACTTC.

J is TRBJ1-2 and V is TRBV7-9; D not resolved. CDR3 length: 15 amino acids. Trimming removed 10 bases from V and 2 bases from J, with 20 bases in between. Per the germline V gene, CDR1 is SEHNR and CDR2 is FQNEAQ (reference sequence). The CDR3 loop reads CATLPRMRFNYGYTF. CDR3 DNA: TGTGCCACCCTCCCTCGAATGCGATTCAACTATGGCTACACCTTC.

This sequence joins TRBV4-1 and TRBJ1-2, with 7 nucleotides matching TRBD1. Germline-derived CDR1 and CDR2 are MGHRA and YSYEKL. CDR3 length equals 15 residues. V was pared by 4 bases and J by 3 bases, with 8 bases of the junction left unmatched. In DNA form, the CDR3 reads TGCGCCAGCAGCCCCGGACAGGTACCTGACTATGGCTACACCTTC. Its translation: CASSPGQVPDYGYTF.

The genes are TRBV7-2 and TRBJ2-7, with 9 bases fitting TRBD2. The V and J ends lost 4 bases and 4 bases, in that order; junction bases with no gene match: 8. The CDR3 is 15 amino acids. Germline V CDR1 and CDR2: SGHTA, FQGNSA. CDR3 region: CASSYLSGRRYEQYF. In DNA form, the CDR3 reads TGTGCCAGCAGCTACCTTAGCGGGAGAAGGTACGAGCAGTACTTC.

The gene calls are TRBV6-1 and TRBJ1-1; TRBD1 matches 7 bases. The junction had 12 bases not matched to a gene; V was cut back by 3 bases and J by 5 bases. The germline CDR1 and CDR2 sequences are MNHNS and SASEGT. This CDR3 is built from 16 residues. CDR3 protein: CASSDTGTAFHTEAFF. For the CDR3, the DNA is TGTGCCAGCAGTGATACGGGGACAGCATTTCATACTGAAGCTTTCTTT.

CDR3 region: CASSVGGGSYNEQFF. The CDR3 DNA reads as TGTGCCAGCAGCGTTGGGGGAGGCTCCTACAATGAGCAGTTCTTC. The chain has TRBV9 and TRBJ2-1; TRBD2 might be the D (6 bases). This CDR3 has 15 residues. With 2 bases removed from V and 0 bases from J, the gap between germline ends came to 9 bases. Germline assignment: CDR1 SGDLS and CDR2 YYNGEE.

CDR3 region: CASSLGGVGLWNEQFF. CDR3 coding DNA: TGTGCCAGCAGCTTAGGCGGGGTAGGCCTTTGGAATGAGCAGTTCTTC. The rearrangement joins TRBV7-9 to TRBJ2-1, with D possibly TRBD2 on 6 matching bases. The V end was cut by 1 base, the J end by 7 bases, with 17 bases between. CDR1 is SEHNR, CDR2 FQNEAQ, per germline (reference sequence). The CDR3 spans 16 residues. Supplemented by reference TRBV7-9 and TRBJ2-1, the full variable domain reads DTGVSQNPRHKITKRGQNVTFRCDPISEHNRLYWYRQTLGQGPEFLTYFQNEAQLEKSRLLSDRFSAERPKGSFSTLEIQRTEQGDSAMYLCASSLGGVGLWNEQFFGPGTRLTVL.

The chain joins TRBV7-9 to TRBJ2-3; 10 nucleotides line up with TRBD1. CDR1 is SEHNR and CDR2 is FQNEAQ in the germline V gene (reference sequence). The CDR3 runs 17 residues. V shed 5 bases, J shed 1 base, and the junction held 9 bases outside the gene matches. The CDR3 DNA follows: TGTGCCAGCAGCCCGGGACAGGGGTATCTAGGCACAGATACGCAGTATTTT. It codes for CASSPGQGYLGTDTQYF.

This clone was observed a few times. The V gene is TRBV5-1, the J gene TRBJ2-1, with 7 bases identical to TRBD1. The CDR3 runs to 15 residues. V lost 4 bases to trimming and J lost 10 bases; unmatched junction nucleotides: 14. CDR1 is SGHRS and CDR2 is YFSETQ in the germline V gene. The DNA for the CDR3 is TGCGCCAGCAGCCCGACAGGGTCGGCGGTGGGGGAGCAGTTCTTC. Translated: CASSPTGSAVGEQFF. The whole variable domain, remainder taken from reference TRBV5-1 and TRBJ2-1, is KAGVTQTPRYLIKTRGQQVTLSCSPISGHRSVSWYQQTPGQGLQFLFEYFSETQRNKGNFPGRFSGRQFSNSRSEMNVSTLELGDSALYLCASSPTGSAVGEQFFGPGTRLTVL.

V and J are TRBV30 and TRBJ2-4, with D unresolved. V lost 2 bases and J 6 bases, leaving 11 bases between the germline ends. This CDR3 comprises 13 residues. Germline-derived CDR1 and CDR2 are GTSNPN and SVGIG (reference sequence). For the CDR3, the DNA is TGTGCCTGGAGTTTGCTGCCCGGAAACATTCAGTACTTC. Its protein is CAWSLLPGNIQYF.

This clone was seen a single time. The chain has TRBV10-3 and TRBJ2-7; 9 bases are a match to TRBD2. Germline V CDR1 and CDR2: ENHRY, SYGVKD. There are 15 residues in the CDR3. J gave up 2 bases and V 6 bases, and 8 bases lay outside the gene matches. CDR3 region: CAIRGSGRSAYEQYF. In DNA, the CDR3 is TGTGCCATCAGAGGAAGCGGGAGGTCGGCCTACGAGCAGTACTTC.

CDR3 region: CASTPPGTGGRSTEAFF. The CDR3 DNA follows: TGTGCCAGCACCCCGCCCGGGACAGGGGGTAGGAGCACTGAAGCTTTCTTT. The chain recombines TRBV5-6 with TRBJ1-1, with 11 bases lining up with TRBD1. The CDR3 is 17 residues long. V shed 6 bases, J shed 4 bases, and the junction held 14 bases outside the gene matches. The germline V gene encodes CDR1 SGHDT and CDR2 YYEEEE.

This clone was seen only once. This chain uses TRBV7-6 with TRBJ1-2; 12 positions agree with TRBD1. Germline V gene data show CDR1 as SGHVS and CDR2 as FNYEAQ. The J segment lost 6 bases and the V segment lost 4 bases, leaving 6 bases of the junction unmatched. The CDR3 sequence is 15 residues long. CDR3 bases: TGTGCCAGCAGCTCCCCGGGACAGGGGGCCAATGGCTACACCTTC. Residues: CASSSPGQGANGYTF.

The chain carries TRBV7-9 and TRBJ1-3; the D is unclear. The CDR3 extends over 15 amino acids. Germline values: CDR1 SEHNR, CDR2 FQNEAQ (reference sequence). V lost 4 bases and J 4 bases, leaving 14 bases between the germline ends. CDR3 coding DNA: TGTGCCAGCAGCTCCCCGGGCGGGAAAGGAAACACCATATATTTT. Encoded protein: CASSSPGGKGNTIYF.

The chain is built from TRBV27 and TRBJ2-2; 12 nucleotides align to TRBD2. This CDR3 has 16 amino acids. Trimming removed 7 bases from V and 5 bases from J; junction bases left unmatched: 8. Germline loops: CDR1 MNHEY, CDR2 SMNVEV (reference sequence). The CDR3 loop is CASTLAGGPGTGELFF. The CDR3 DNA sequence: TGTGCCAGCACTCTAGCGGGAGGGCCAGGGACCGGGGAGCTGTTTTTT.

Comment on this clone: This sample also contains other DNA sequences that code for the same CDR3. CDR3 sequence (DNA): TGCGCCAGCAGCTTGTTAGGGGATAGCAATCAGCCCCAGCATTTT. The encoded protein is CASSLLGDSNQPQHF. The chain joins TRBV5-1 to TRBJ1-5, with D possibly TRBD1 on 5 matching bases. Germline V gene sequence: CDR1 SGHRS, CDR2 YFSETQ. V gave up 1 base and J gave up 0 bases, with 8 bases separating them. This CDR3 is 15 amino acids long. Drawing the rest from reference TRBV5-1 and TRBJ1-5, the complete variable domain is KAGVTQTPRYLIKTRGQQVTLSCSPISGHRSVSWYQQTPGQGLQFLFEYFSETQRNKGNFPGRFSGRQFSNSRSEMNVSTLELGDSALYLCASSLLGDSNQPQHFGDGTRLSIL.

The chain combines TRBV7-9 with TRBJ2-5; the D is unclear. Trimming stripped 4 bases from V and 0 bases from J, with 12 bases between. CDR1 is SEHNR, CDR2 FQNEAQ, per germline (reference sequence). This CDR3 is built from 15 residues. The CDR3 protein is CASSSRLYNQETQYF. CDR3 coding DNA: TGTGCCAGCAGCTCGCGTTTATATAACCAAGAGACCCAGTACTTC.

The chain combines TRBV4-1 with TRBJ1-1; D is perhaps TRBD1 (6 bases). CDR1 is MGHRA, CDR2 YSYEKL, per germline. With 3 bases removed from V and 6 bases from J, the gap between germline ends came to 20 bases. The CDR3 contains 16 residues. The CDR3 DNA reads TGCGCCAGCAGCCATTGGGCTGGGGGGGCGATGGCTGAAGCTTTCTTT. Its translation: CASSHWAGGAMAEAFF.

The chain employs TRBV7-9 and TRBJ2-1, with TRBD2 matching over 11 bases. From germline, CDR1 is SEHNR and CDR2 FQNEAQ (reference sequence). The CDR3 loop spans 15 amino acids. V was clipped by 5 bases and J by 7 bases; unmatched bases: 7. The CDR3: CASSLSGRARNEQFF. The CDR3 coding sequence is TGTGCCAGCAGCCTTAGCGGGAGGGCGCGTAATGAGCAGTTCTTC.

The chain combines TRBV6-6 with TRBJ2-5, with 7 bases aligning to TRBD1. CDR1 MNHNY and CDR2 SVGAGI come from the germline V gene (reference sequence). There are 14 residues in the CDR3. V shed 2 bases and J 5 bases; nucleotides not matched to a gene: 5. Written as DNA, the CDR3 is TGTGCCAGCAGTTACAGGGGGCGCCCTGAGACCCAGTACTTC. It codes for CASSYRGRPETQYF.